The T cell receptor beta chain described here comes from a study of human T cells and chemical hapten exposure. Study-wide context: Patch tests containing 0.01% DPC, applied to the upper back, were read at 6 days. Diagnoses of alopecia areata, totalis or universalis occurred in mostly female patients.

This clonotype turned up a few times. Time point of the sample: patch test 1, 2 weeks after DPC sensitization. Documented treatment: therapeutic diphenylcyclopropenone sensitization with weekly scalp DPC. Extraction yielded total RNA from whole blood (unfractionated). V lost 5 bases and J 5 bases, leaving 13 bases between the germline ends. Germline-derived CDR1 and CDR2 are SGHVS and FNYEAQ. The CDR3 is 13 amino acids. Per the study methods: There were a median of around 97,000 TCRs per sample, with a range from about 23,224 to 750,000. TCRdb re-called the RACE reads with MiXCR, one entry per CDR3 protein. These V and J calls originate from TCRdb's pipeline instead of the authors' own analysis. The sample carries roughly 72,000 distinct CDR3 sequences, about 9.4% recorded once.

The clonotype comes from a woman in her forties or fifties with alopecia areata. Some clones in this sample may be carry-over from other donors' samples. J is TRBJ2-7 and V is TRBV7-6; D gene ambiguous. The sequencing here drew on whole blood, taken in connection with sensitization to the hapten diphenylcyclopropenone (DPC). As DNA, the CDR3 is TGTGCCAGCAGCCACGGACGTGGCGACGAGCAGTACTTC. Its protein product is CASSHGRGDEQYF.